A single TCR beta chain is shown here with its context. This clonotype occurred many times. It has no known antigen specificity. No base quality information exists; no much larger clone differs at one position. Sequenced on an Illumina NovaSeq 6000. TCR cDNA was synthesized by 5'RACE template switching, which introduced a universal primer site and unique molecular identifiers. Priming of cDNA synthesis was performed from both the TCR alpha and TCR beta constant segments. Library amplification involved two PCR steps, and the second step added sample barcodes and sequencing adapters. Sequencing of libraries was done on Illumina HiSeq 2500 (2x100 bp) or NovaSeq (2x150 bp). On the study's bioinformatics: Reads were demultiplexed and collapsed into UMI consensus sequences with MIGEC, and V(D)J alignment was performed with MiXCR. Clonotypes responding to the vaccine were identified with edgeR on replicate PBMC samples, with the criteria of FDR below 0.01 and a log2 fold change above 5 up to day 15. Each bulk clonotype received a CD4 or CD8 identity based on whether the sequenced CD4 or CD8 repertoire contained that clonotype at higher abundance. The raw public data were reprocessed by TCRdb itself: fastp quality trimming at Q25, MiXCR clonotype calling, in-frame beta chains only. Rows are combined by CDR3 protein, so each entry shows the most common genes and DNA. TCRdb, not the authors, supplied the V and J calls. The sample has some 320,000 distinct CDR3 sequences on record, approximately 4% of them singletons. Of the sample, 20% to 25% is held by the ten largest clones.

Inclusive of the bounding cysteine and phenylalanine, the CDR3 is 15 residues long. Only CDR3 DNA remains: 45 bases, in frame from the first base. Trimming at the junction amounts to 6 bases on V and 0 bases on J, and the germline ends lie 12 bases apart. CDR1 and CDR2 (SGHRS, YFSETQ) derive from the germline V gene. This sample was taken from a study of T cells after yellow fever vaccination (dated by TCRdb to about 2019). Context from the whole study: Libraries from fractions with low cell numbers were prepared with the SMART-Seq v4 Ultra Low Input RNA kit. Bulk TCR alpha and beta repertoires were sequenced longitudinally to track T-cell clones before and after primary and booster YFV17D yellow fever vaccination. Two healthy male donors, one aged 18 to 29 and one aged 30 to 40 years, made up the cohort. Blood samples were taken at several timepoints before and after primary and secondary immunization, and bulk PBMC replicates and cell subsets were isolated.

The treatment or condition label of this sample denotes: live attenuated yellow fever vaccine strain. At each blood-draw timepoint, two biological replicates of bulk PBMCs were collected. A standard Ficoll-Paque protocol was used to isolate PBMCs from peripheral blood. TriZol was used to extract RNA from bulk PBMCs, from CD4 and CD8 fractions, and from dextramer-positive and dextramer-negative fractions. Broader findings and caveats from the paper: Most clones expanded after primary vaccination were re-detected after the booster (around 96% of CD4 and roughly 85% of CD8), suggesting broad memory maintenance. The study included only a couple of donors, which limits how far the findings can be generalized. A small fraction of clonotypes showed up in both the CD4 and CD8 compartments, probably as a result of convergent recombination. Compared with the primary T-cell response, the secondary T-cell response was weaker but faster, peaking on day 5 rather than day 15. Computational filtering was needed because FACS-sorted repertoires could contain abundant contaminating clonotypes from the bulk population.

The receptor chain draws on TRBV5-1 and TRBJ2-2; no D gene is confidently identified. The material sequenced was PBMCs, taken 5 days after the yellow fever booster vaccination. The sequence came from a man between 18 and 29 years old who received the YFV17D yellow fever vaccine. This receptor has the CDR3 CASKREATNTGELFF. The DNA sequence is TGCGCCAGCAAGCGAGAAGCAACGAACACCGGGGAGCTGTTTTTT.